This T cell receptor beta chain was observed in a study of cytomegalovirus exposure and HLA in healthy donors. Study-wide points: V segments that were indistinguishable, TRBV6-2 and TRBV6-3 among them, were omitted from analysis. Association of 16,951 TCR beta sequences with HLA alleles was found at 0.05 false discovery rate in a later analysis. There was a cluster of highly shared sequence variants that was likely a sequencing artifact. The majority of TCR sequences were rare, yet some public TCRs appeared in many donors.

Deletions cut 8 bases from V and 1 base from J, with 18 bases between. Germline CDR1 and CDR2: LNHDA and SQIVND (reference sequence). CDR3 size: 15 residues. The PCR used 60 Vbeta and 13 Jbeta primers. Sequencing was performed with immunoSEQ multiplex PCR; in TCRdb, only in-frame clones are kept and a portion is missing. The top ten clones hold approximately 2.8% of a sample with approximately 100,000 clones, 75% of them seen once. On this clone itself: The antigen is undetermined.

The source is a male donor in good health and CMV-seropositive. Input material: PBMCs. The V gene is TRBV19, the J gene TRBJ2-7; D possibly corresponds to TRBD1 (6 bases). CDR3 DNA: TGTGCCAGTCAATCCGGGCAGGGGCCGTCCTACGAGCAGTACTTC. This gives the protein CASQSGQGPSYEQYF.